These 31 T cell receptor beta chains came from one sample sequenced in a study of T cells in Graves' hyperthyroidism and ophthalmopathy. RNA transcripts yielded amplified TCR beta CDR3 regions. The TCR CDR3 first-round RT-PCR relied on the HTBI primer set. Each CDR3 protein is one row after TCRdb ran MiXCR on the multiplex PCR reads. The table records about 260,000 distinct CDR3 sequences, over 15% of them present only once. The sample was blood. These TCRs come from a woman aged 18-30 years with Graves' ophthalmopathy.

On this clonotype itself: This may be a read error, as it is one base from a much larger clone. The rearrangement joins TRBV11-2 to TRBJ2-7; D gene uncertain. The CDR3 spans 13 residues. Trimming stripped 3 bases from V and 3 bases from J, with 9 bases between. CDR1 is SGHAT and CDR2 is FQNNGV in the germline V gene. CDR3 DNA: TGTGCCAGCAGCTTCCGGGCCAACTACGAGCAGTACTTC. This codes for CASSFRANYEQYF.

The sample holds many counts of this clonotype. The chain recombines TRBV11-2 with TRBJ2-7, with D unresolved. This CDR3 is built from 13 residues. V gave up 1 base and J gave up 1 base, with 5 bases separating them. Germline loops: CDR1 SGHAT, CDR2 FQNNGV. CDR3 residues: CASSLVLSYEQYF. The CDR3, as DNA: TGTGCCAGCAGCTTAGTTTTATCCTACGAGCAGTACTTC.

This clonotype was observed at least ten times. V gene TRBV6-1 combines with J gene TRBJ2-7; 7 bases are a match to TRBD1. V was clipped by 5 bases and J by 2 bases; unmatched bases: 3. The CDR3 has 13 amino acids. Germline CDR1 is MNHNS and CDR2 is SASEGT. The CDR3 spells CASSRDSAYEQYF. For the CDR3, the DNA is TGTGCCAGCAGTCGGGACAGTGCCTACGAGCAGTACTTC.

In the case of this clonotype: A much larger clone sits a single nucleotide away, making a read error possible. The chain has TRBV5-6 and TRBJ2-2; no clear D gene. The V end was cut by 2 bases, the J end by 2 bases, with 4 bases between. Germline CDR1 and CDR2: SGHDT and YYEEEE. The CDR3 spans 13 residues. The CDR3 DNA follows: TGTGCCAGCAGCTTTGCCAACACCGGGGAGCTGTTTTTT. The encoded protein is CASSFANTGELFF.

This clonotype was detected ten times or more. The chain has TRBV28 and TRBJ2-7; 9 nucleotides match TRBD1. The CDR3 spans 16 residues. Germline lookup yields CDR1 MDHEN and CDR2 SYDVKM. After removal of 2 bases from V and 7 bases from J, the junction contained 12 bases not matched to a gene. In nucleotides, the CDR3 is TGTGCCAGCAGTTTAGGAGGACAGGGGACAAAAGGGGAGCAGTACTTC. It yields the protein CASSLGGQGTKGEQYF. The complete variable domain, with remaining parts taken from reference TRBV28 and TRBJ2-7, reads DVKVTQSSRYLVKRTGEKVFLECVQDMDHENMFWYRQDPGLGLRLIYFSYDVKMKEKGDIPEGYSVSREKKERFSLILESASTNQTSMYLCASSLGGQGTKGEQYFGPGTRLTVT.

In this sample, this clonotype turned up many times. This chain connects TRBV13 to TRBJ2-1; D uncertain. The V end lost 3 bases, the J end lost 7 bases, and 7 bases lay between the germline ends. The CDR3 covers 12 residues. Germline lookup yields CDR1 PRHDT and CDR2 FYEKMQ (reference sequence). The chain's CDR3 is CASSLDRNEQFF. CDR3 bases: TGTGCCAGCAGCTTGGATAGGAATGAGCAGTTCTTC.

This clonotype was counted many times. The chain couples TRBV30 to TRBJ2-5; D is unresolved. This CDR3 comprises 14 residues. CDR1 and CDR2 (germline): GTSNPN, SVGIG (reference sequence). Trimming cost V 3 bases and J 5 bases, with 16 bases left between them. This CDR3 is CAWRNYGNFETQYF. CDR3 DNA: TGTGCCTGGAGGAACTACGGTAACTTCGAGACCCAGTACTTC. The full variable domain, rest sourced from reference TRBV30 and TRBJ2-5, is SQTIHQWPATLVQPVGSPLSLECTVEGTSNPNLYWYRQAAGRGLQLLFYSVGIGQISSEVPQNLSASRPQDRQFILSSKKLLLSDSGFYLCAWRNYGNFETQYFGPGTRLLVL.

The chain has TRBV10-1 and TRBJ2-1, with 7 nucleotides matching TRBD2. The germline gives CDR1 WNHNN, CDR2 SYGVQD (reference sequence). This CDR3 spans 14 amino acids. The V segment lost 4 bases and the J segment 8 bases; nucleotides outside the gene matches: 8. CDR3 protein: CASSAGGSFHEQFF. The DNA for the CDR3 is TGCGCCAGCAGTGCTGGCGGGAGCTTCCATGAGCAGTTCTTC.

As regards this clonotype: This may come from a read error, since a much larger clone is one base off. V gene TRBV5-1 combines with J gene TRBJ1-4, with 10 bases lining up with TRBD1. Germline V CDR1 and CDR2: SGHRS, YFSETQ. Germline trimming cut 5 bases from V and 6 bases from J; bases unmatched to any gene: 4. CDR3 length: 14 residues. CDR3 amino acids: CASSAGTGDEKLFF. The CDR3 DNA reads TGCGCCAGCAGTGCCGGGACAGGGGATGAAAAACTGTTTTTT.

There are many counts of this clonotype. The genes are TRBV18 and TRBJ2-3; D call uncertain. The CDR3 sequence is 13 residues long. Germline values: CDR1 KGHSH, CDR2 LQKENI. Trimming cost V 0 bases and J 6 bases, with 7 bases left between them. In DNA form, the CDR3 reads TGTGCCAGCTCACCACCTAGTATCGATACGCAGTATTTT. It codes for CASSPPSIDTQYF.

This clonotype was seen repeatedly, ten times or more. This chain links TRBV28 with TRBJ2-5; D may match TRBD1 or TRBD2 (5 bases each). Germline CDR1 MDHEN, CDR2 SYDVKM. The V gene lost 7 bases and the J gene lost 2 bases, with 35 bases spanning the gap. The CDR3 is 21 amino acids. CDR3 sequence (DNA): TGTGCCAGCATCCCAAGGAATGGGTGGGCCTTTCCTAAATGGGGGCAAGAGACCCAGTACTTC. Translated, it gives CASIPRNGWAFPKWGQETQYF.

The rearrangement links TRBV5-1 to TRBJ2-5, with D tentatively TRBD2 (5 bases). The CDR3 extends over 13 amino acids. Per germline, CDR1 SGHRS and CDR2 YFSETQ. The V gene lost 3 bases and the J gene lost 5 bases, with 11 bases spanning the gap. DNA for the CDR3: TGCGCCAGCAGCTCGGGGTCTGACGAGACCCAGTACTTC. This encodes CASSSGSDETQYF.

The sample holds many counts of this clonotype. The chain has TRBV12-3 or TRBV12-4 and TRBJ2-2; maybe TRBD1 (5 bases). V was trimmed by 7 bases and J by 1 base, leaving 7 bases between them. This CDR3 comprises 13 residues. The CDR3 region has the DNA TGTGCCAGCATTGGACAGAACACCGGGGAGCTGTTTTTT. Residues: CASIGQNTGELFF.

As DNA, the CDR3 is TGTGCCAGCAGCTTGCGTCGTAGCGGGGCTAAAAACATTCAGTACTTC. It specifies CASSLRRSGAKNIQYF. The chain uses TRBV5-8 and TRBJ2-4; 8 bases align to TRBD2. After removal of 1 base from V and 4 bases from J, the junction contained 7 bases not matched to a gene. The CDR3 is 16 amino acids. Germline assignment: CDR1 SGHTS and CDR2 YDEGEE.

At least ten counts were recorded for this clonotype. The chain couples TRBV20-1 to TRBJ2-7; 7 bases line up with TRBD1. Unmatched junction bases numbered 7, after V lost 6 bases and J lost 2 bases. The germline CDR1 and CDR2 sequences are DFQATT and SNEGSKA (reference sequence). The CDR3 is 13 residues long. CDR3 coding DNA: TGCAGTGCCGAGAGACAGGGAACCTACGAGCAGTACTTC. Residues: CSAERQGTYEQYF.

This clonotype was counted ten times or more. The J gene is TRBJ1-1, the V gene TRBV19, with unresolved D. Trimming shortened V by 7 bases and J by 1 base, and 4 bases separated the two germline ends. Looked up from germline, CDR1 is LNHDA and CDR2 is SQIVND (reference sequence). The CDR3 spans 11 residues. The CDR3 sequence is CASIRNTEAFF. Written as DNA, the CDR3 is TGTGCCAGTATTCGGAACACTGAAGCTTTCTTT.

This clonotype was found many times. This sequence joins TRBV5-1 and TRBJ1-6; D uncertain. Germline CDR1 and CDR2: SGHRS and YFSETQ. Trimming removed 4 bases from V and 10 bases from J, with 12 bases in between. CDR3 length: 13 residues. The CDR3 DNA follows: TGCGCCAGCAGCCCGCAGGTTGGCTCACCCCTCCACTTT. It translates to CASSPQVGSPLHF. The complete variable domain, with remaining parts taken from reference TRBV5-1 and TRBJ1-6, reads KAGVTQTPRYLIKTRGQQVTLSCSPISGHRSVSWYQQTPGQGLQFLFEYFSETQRNKGNFPGRFSGRQFSNSRSEMNVSTLELGDSALYLCASSPQVGSPLHFGNGTRLTVT.

This clonotype was seen a few times. The chain joins TRBV4-2 to TRBJ1-3, with D hard to call. This CDR3 spans 15 amino acids. In germline, CDR1 is LGHNA, CDR2 YNFKEQ. The ends were cut back, 3 bases at V and 0 bases at J, with 9 bases in the middle. The CDR3 sequence is CASSHRGSSGNTIYF. As DNA, the CDR3 is TGTGCCAGCAGCCACAGAGGGAGCTCTGGAAACACCATATATTTT.

This clonotype was seen many times. The chain recombines TRBV2 with TRBJ2-1; D possibly corresponds to TRBD2 (6 bases). In germline, CDR1 is SNHLY, CDR2 FYNNEI. The CDR3 contains 15 residues. Trimming removed 7 bases from V and 4 bases from J, with 17 bases in between. Here the CDR3 reads CASTIRDWAYNEQFF. The CDR3 DNA reads TGTGCCAGCACGATCCGGGACTGGGCATACAATGAGCAGTTCTTC. The variable domain in full, with the rest retrieved from reference TRBV2 and TRBJ2-1, is EPEVTQTPSHQVTQMGQEVILRCVPISNHLYFYWYRQILGQKVEFLVSFYNNEISEKSEIFDDQFSVERPDGSNFTLKIRSTKLEDSAMYFCASTIRDWAYNEQFFGPGTRLTVL.

V gene TRBV9 combines with J gene TRBJ2-5, with 8 nucleotides matching TRBD1. CDR3 length: 14 residues. J lost 5 bases, V lost 3 bases, and 6 bases had no gene match. Per the germline V gene, CDR1 is SGDLS and CDR2 is YYNGEE. This CDR3 is CASSGGQAMETQYF. The CDR3 bases are TGTGCCAGCAGCGGGGGACAGGCAATGGAGACCCAGTACTTC.

This clonotype was recorded a few times. The chain links TRBV6-4 to TRBJ1-2; D is undetermined. The V end lost 0 bases, the J end lost 5 bases, and 13 bases lay between the germline ends. The CDR3 contains 15 residues. Germline V lookup: CDR1 MRHNA, CDR2 SNTAGT. The CDR3 DNA reads as TGTGCCAGCAGTGACTCAGTAAAGAAGCGGTATGGCTACACCTTC. Translating gives CASSDSVKKRYGYTF.

This sequence joins TRBV28 and TRBJ2-5; 9 bases are a match to TRBD1. The CDR3 is 17 amino acids. The trim removed 4 bases at V and 3 bases at J, leaving 12 bases unmatched. Germline CDR1 reads MDHEN; CDR2 reads SYDVKM. In nucleotides, the CDR3 is TGTGCCAGCAGTTCAGGACAGGGGCCCGGGGTGAAAGAGACCCAGTACTTC. Encoded protein: CASSSGQGPGVKETQYF.

This clonotype appeared many times. The chain is built from TRBV7-9 and TRBJ2-5, with TRBD1 matching 9 bases. Germline-derived CDR1 and CDR2 are SEHNR and FQNEAQ (reference sequence). The V segment lost 4 bases and the J segment 1 base; nucleotides outside the gene matches: 7. The CDR3 runs to 16 residues. For the CDR3, the DNA is TGTGCCAGCAGCTCACCTCGACAGGGGGGCCAAGAGACCCAGTACTTC. It yields the protein CASSSPRQGGQETQYF.

The table lists this clonotype with many counts. This rearrangement joins TRBV5-1 to TRBJ2-3; 9 positions agree with TRBD2. Germline V CDR1 and CDR2: SGHRS, YFSETQ. The CDR3 is 17 amino acids. V gave up 5 bases and J gave up 4 bases; unmatched junction bases: 14. CDR3 in amino acids: CASRIGIAGGLADTQYF. The CDR3 region has the DNA TGCGCCAGCAGAATCGGGATCGCGGGGGGGTTGGCAGATACGCAGTATTTT. Together with reference TRBV5-1 and TRBJ2-3, the CDR3 gives the full variable domain: KAGVTQTPRYLIKTRGQQVTLSCSPISGHRSVSWYQQTPGQGLQFLFEYFSETQRNKGNFPGRFSGRQFSNSRSEMNVSTLELGDSALYLCASRIGIAGGLADTQYFGPGTRLTVL.

This clonotype was seen at least ten times. The genes are TRBV6-1 and TRBJ2-1; 13 bases agree with TRBD2. CDR3 length: 17 amino acids. J gave up 4 bases and V 5 bases, and 8 bases lay outside the gene matches. The germline CDR1 and CDR2 sequences are MNHNS and SASEGT. The CDR3 loop reads CASSPRTSGSHYNEQFF. The CDR3, as DNA: TGTGCCAGCAGTCCCCGGACTAGCGGGAGTCATTACAATGAGCAGTTCTTC.

This clonotype has only one observation. This chain joins TRBV3-1 and TRBJ2-3; 7 bases map to TRBD2. The CDR3 sequence is 17 residues long. V shed 5 bases, J shed 3 bases, and the junction held 14 bases outside the gene matches. CDR1 and CDR2 (germline): LGHDT, YNNKEL (reference sequence). The CDR3 nucleotides read TGTGCCAGCAGCAAACTAGCGCAACCTTGGAGGACAGATACGCAGTATTTT. Its translation is CASSKLAQPWRTDTQYF.

V gene TRBV11-2 combines with J gene TRBJ1-1; D call uncertain. This CDR3 has 14 residues. V was pared by 0 bases and J by 5 bases, with 10 bases between. Germline V gene data show CDR1 as SGHAT and CDR2 as FQNNGV. The CDR3 coding sequence is TGTGCCAGCAGCTTAGACTGGGGAGAGACTGAAGCTTTCTTT. It translates to CASSLDWGETEAFF.

This clonotype was counted at least ten times. The chain's CDR3 is CSASYAYNEQFF. The CDR3 bases are TGCAGTGCTAGCTACGCCTACAATGAGCAGTTCTTC. The rearrangement uses TRBV20-1 and TRBJ2-1; no reliable D call. CDR3 length: 12 amino acids. V shed 3 bases and J shed 2 bases, with 5 bases lying between them. CDR1 is DFQATT and CDR2 is SNEGSKA in the germline V gene (reference sequence).

This clonotype has a count of ten or more. The chain is built from TRBV29-1 and TRBJ2-1; 12 bases align to TRBD2. Germline CDR1 reads SQVTM; CDR2 reads ANQGSEA. With 7 bases clipped from V and 3 bases from J, the junction kept 4 bases outside the gene matches. This CDR3 contains 14 residues. CDR3 sequence reads: CSARGLAGYNEQFF. As DNA, the CDR3 is TGCAGCGCCAGGGGACTAGCGGGCTACAATGAGCAGTTCTTC.

This clonotype has at least ten counts. The chain joins TRBV9 to TRBJ2-3; D perhaps matches TRBD1 (7 bases). Germline values: CDR1 SGDLS, CDR2 YYNGEE. This CDR3 region has 17 residues. Trimming took off 0 bases at V and 5 bases at J, with 19 bases between the two ends. CDR3: CASSVDGAGRGEDTQYF. For the CDR3, the DNA is TGTGCCAGCAGCGTAGATGGAGCGGGCAGGGGGGAAGATACGCAGTATTTT.

This clonotype was observed at least ten times. This sequence joins TRBV20-1 and TRBJ2-1; 8 bases fit TRBD1. Trimming at V came to 1 base and at J to 5 bases, leaving 7 bases not matched to a gene. The CDR3 runs to 15 residues. The V gene's germline CDR1 is DFQATT and CDR2 SNEGSKA (reference sequence). The CDR3 DNA follows: TGCAGTGCTAGAGCCCGGGACAGGCGAAACAATGAGCAGTTCTTC. Protein sequence: CSARARDRRNNEQFF.